This T cell receptor (beta chain) was recorded in a study of cytomegalovirus exposure and HLA in healthy donors. Study outcomes and limitations: A later analysis showed TCR association rates differing by HLA locus, peaking at DRB1 and lowest at HLA-C. Previous analysis showed most TCR beta V segments were productive about 87% or about 30% of the time. Association of a missense DCLRE1C variant with TCR beta V- and J-gene trimming was reported in a later analysis.

It was with 60 Vbeta and 13 Jbeta primers that the PCR ran. Under the authors' procedure: In a later analysis, of approximately 81 million unique beta chains, 9 million to 11 million appeared in at least two donors. The table came from immunoSEQ multiplex PCR; TCRdb's copy has only in-frame clones and leaves some out. V and J calls and clone size are given by that table; D and trimming were obtained from the DNA. The table has around 130,000 clones, 60% to 80% seen once; the top ten hold about 1%. Worth noting for this clone: The antigen is unknown.

Germline CDR1 MNHEY, CDR2 SMNVEV (reference sequence). The V segment lost 6 bases and the J segment 5 bases; nucleotides outside the gene matches: 6. The CDR3 totals 13 residues. This TCR was recovered from a woman aged 55-70 years in good health and CMV-seronegative. The rearrangement links TRBV27 to TRBJ1-2; the match to TRBD1 covers 7 bases. The sample consisted of PBMCs. The CDR3 spells CASSQTGVYGYTF. CDR3 coding DNA: TGTGCCAGCAGCCAAACAGGGGTGTATGGCTACACCTTC.